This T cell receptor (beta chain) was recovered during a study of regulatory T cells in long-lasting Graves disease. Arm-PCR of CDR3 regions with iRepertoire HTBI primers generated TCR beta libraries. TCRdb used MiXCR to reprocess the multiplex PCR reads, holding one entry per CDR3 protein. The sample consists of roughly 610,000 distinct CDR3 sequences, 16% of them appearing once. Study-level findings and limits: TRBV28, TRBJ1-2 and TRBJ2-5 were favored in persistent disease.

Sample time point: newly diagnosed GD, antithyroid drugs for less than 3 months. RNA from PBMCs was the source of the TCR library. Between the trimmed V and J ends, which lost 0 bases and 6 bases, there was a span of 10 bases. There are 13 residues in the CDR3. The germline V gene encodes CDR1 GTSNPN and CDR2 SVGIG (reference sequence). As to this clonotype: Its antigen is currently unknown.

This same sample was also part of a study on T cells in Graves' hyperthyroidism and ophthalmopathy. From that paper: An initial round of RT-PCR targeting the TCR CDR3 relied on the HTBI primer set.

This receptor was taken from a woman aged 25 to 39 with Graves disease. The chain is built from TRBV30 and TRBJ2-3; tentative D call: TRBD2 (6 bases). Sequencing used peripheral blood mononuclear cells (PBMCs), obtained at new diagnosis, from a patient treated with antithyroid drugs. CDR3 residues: CAWSVILADTQYF. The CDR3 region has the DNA TGTGCCTGGAGTGTGATTCTAGCGGATACGCAGTATTTT.